Presented here are 31 T cell receptor beta chains from one specimen sequenced in a study of cytomegalovirus exposure and HLA in healthy donors. Both 60 Vbeta primers and 13 Jbeta primers went into the PCR. Only in-frame clones appear in the TCRdb table, and some are missing; sequencing was by immunoSEQ multiplex PCR. Of approximately 220,000 clones listed, approximately 88% are singletons. The sequenced sample consisted of PBMCs. Receptors originate from a boy younger than 10 in good health and CMV-seronegative.

V gene TRBV5-8 combines with J gene TRBJ1-5, with D perhaps TRBD1 (6 bases). Germline CDR1 is SGHTS and CDR2 is YDEGEE. This CDR3 has 15 residues. Trimming shortened V by 4 bases and J by 0 bases, and 11 bases separated the two germline ends. The CDR3 DNA is TGTGCCAGCAGCCACGGACAGATTAGCAATCAGCCCCAGCATTTT. Its protein product is CASSHGQISNQPQHF.

The CDR3 is CASSTGTSYEQYF. In nucleotides, the CDR3 is TGTGCCAGCAGCACTGGTACGTCCTACGAGCAGTACTTC. The chain carries TRBV7-9 and TRBJ2-7; D unresolved. The CDR3 covers 13 residues. The V gene lost 5 bases and the J gene lost 1 base, with 9 bases spanning the gap. The germline V gene encodes CDR1 SEHNR and CDR2 FQNEAQ (reference sequence). Full variable domain (missing parts from reference TRBV7-9 and TRBJ2-7): DTGVSQNPRHKITKRGQNVTFRCDPISEHNRLYWYRQTLGQGPEFLTYFQNEAQLEKSRLLSDRFSAERPKGSFSTLEIQRTEQGDSAMYLCASSTGTSYEQYFGPGTRLTVT.

This clone was counted between two and nine times. This chain uses TRBV6-5 with TRBJ2-1; 7 positions match TRBD2. Germline assignment: CDR1 MNHEY and CDR2 SVGAGI. This CDR3 contains 11 residues. V was clipped by 6 bases and J by 7 bases; unmatched bases: 0. The CDR3 bases are TGTGCCAGCAGGCGGGGGAATGAGCAGTTCTTC. The encoded protein is CASRRGNEQFF.

J is TRBJ1-2 and V is TRBV11-2, with TRBD1 matching over 9 bases. Trimming removed 4 bases from V and 2 bases from J; junction bases left unmatched: 8. The CDR3 has 16 residues. The germline V gene encodes CDR1 SGHAT and CDR2 FQNNGV. The CDR3 protein is CASSSHRGRGNYGYTF. The CDR3 nucleotides read TGTGCCAGCAGCTCCCACAGGGGGCGAGGGAACTATGGCTACACCTTC.

This chain links TRBV6-5 with TRBJ2-2; D may be TRBD1 (6 bases). The germline gives CDR1 MNHEY, CDR2 SVGAGI. V lost 1 base and J 5 bases, leaving 14 bases between the germline ends. CDR3 length: 16 amino acids. CDR3 nucleotides: TGTGCCAGCAGTTACTGGGCGAATAGGGGGACCGGGGAGCTGTTTTTT. It yields the protein CASSYWANRGTGELFF.

J is TRBJ2-3 and V is TRBV2; D is possibly TRBD1 (6 bases). This CDR3 is built from 15 residues. V dropped 3 bases and J dropped 0 bases, with 10 bases sitting between them. Germline CDR1 SNHLY, CDR2 FYNNEI. CDR3 in amino acids: CASSEGAISTDTQYF. CDR3 nucleotides: TGTGCCAGCAGTGAGGGGGCGATTAGCACAGATACGCAGTATTTT.

V gene TRBV7-2 combines with J gene TRBJ1-5; possibly TRBD1 for D (6 bases). This CDR3 is 14 amino acids long. The germline V gene has CDR1 SGHTA and CDR2 FQGNSA. Trimming cost V 5 bases and J 5 bases, with 13 bases left between them. The CDR3 DNA follows: TGTGCCAGCAGCCTTCGGACAGCCTATCAGCCCCAGCATTTT. Translation: CASSLRTAYQPQHF.

This rearrangement joins TRBV15 to TRBJ1-4; D ambiguous. Germline CDR1 LNHNV, CDR2 YYDKDF (reference sequence). V was cut by 5 bases and J by 3 bases, with 13 bases left in between. CDR3 length equals 15 residues. The CDR3 DNA follows: TGTGCCACCAGCCCTCTTCCGCGGGCTAATGAAAAACTGTTTTTT. It yields the protein CATSPLPRANEKLFF.

The gene calls are TRBV7-6 and TRBJ2-1, with 10 positions matching TRBD2. Trimming removed 4 bases from V and 4 bases from J; junction bases left unmatched: 7. CDR3 length: 16 amino acids. CDR1 and CDR2 from the germline V gene are SGHVS and FNYEAQ. In nucleotides, the CDR3 is TGTGCCAGCAGCTCTTTAGCGGGAGGAGCTTACAATGAGCAGTTCTTC. Its translation is CASSSLAGGAYNEQFF.

Turning to this clone: The sample has other DNA sequences that encode this CDR3 too. The chain is built from TRBV5-1 and TRBJ2-5; maybe TRBD1 (7 bases). The V and J ends lost 1 base and 0 bases respectively, with 10 bases between them. CDR1 and CDR2 (germline): SGHRS, YFSETQ. The CDR3 extends over 15 amino acids. The CDR3: CASSLRGTDQETQYF. CDR3 DNA sequence: TGCGCCAGCAGCTTGCGGGGGACAGACCAAGAGACCCAGTACTTC.

The chain combines TRBV7-2 with TRBJ2-1, with TRBD2 identical over 7 bases. Germline V gene lookup returns CDR1 SGHTA and CDR2 FQGNSA. The CDR3 loop spans 15 amino acids. CDR3 loop: CASAGERNSYNEQFF. CDR3 DNA sequence: TGTGCGAGCGCGGGGGAGCGGAACTCCTACAATGAGCAGTTCTTC.

The rearrangement joins TRBV6-5 to TRBJ2-1, with 10 bases aligning to TRBD2. CDR1 is MNHEY, CDR2 SVGAGI, per germline. Trimming at V came to 6 bases and at J to 8 bases, leaving 7 bases not matched to a gene. The CDR3 contains 14 residues. CDR3: CASSLAGGVHEQFF. As DNA, the CDR3 is TGTGCCAGCAGCTTAGCGGGAGGAGTTCATGAGCAGTTCTTC.

The rearrangement uses TRBV15 and TRBJ1-2; D is undetermined. The CDR3 has 12 amino acids. Germline V lookup: CDR1 LNHNV, CDR2 YYDKDF (reference sequence). The ends were cut back, 0 bases at V and 6 bases at J, with 5 bases in the middle. The CDR3 reads CATSRDSNGYTF. CDR3 DNA sequence: TGTGCCACCAGCAGAGATTCCAATGGCTACACCTTC.

The chain employs TRBV7-2 and TRBJ2-7; 7 nucleotides align to TRBD2. The V gene end was trimmed by 2 bases and the J gene end by 3 bases; junction bases not matched to a gene: 7. CDR3 length: 15 residues. Germline CDR1 is SGHTA and CDR2 is FQGNSA. The CDR3 sequence is CASSLRSGGNYEQYF. In DNA, the CDR3 is TGTGCCAGCAGCTTACGGTCCGGGGGGAACTACGAGCAGTACTTC.

With respect to this clone: The same CDR3 arises from other DNA sequences in this sample as well. The rearrangement uses TRBV6-5 and TRBJ1-3, with D maybe TRBD1 (5 bases). The CDR3 sequence is 14 residues long. V was trimmed by 7 bases and J by 0 bases, leaving 10 bases between them. Per the germline V gene, CDR1 is MNHEY and CDR2 is SVGAGI. Here the CDR3 reads CASTDGGSGNTIYF. The CDR3 DNA reads TGTGCCAGCACTGACGGGGGCTCTGGAAACACCATATATTTT.

This sequence joins TRBV5-6 and TRBJ2-1; D perhaps matches TRBD1 (6 bases). Trimming removed 1 base from V and 7 bases from J, with 12 bases in between. The CDR3 extends over 14 amino acids. CDR1 is SGHDT and CDR2 is YYEEEE in the germline V gene. CDR3 loop: CASSLSRGRNEQFF. The CDR3, as DNA: TGTGCCAGCAGCTTGTCCAGGGGTAGAAATGAGCAGTTCTTC.

This clone has only a few counts. The chain is built from TRBV7-9 and TRBJ2-3, with D maybe TRBD1 (6 bases). The ends were cut back, 3 bases at V and 9 bases at J, with 13 bases in the middle. CDR1 and CDR2 from the germline V gene are SEHNR and FQNEAQ (reference sequence). The CDR3 runs to 13 residues. The CDR3 region has the DNA TGTGCCAGCAGCTTTGCCAGGGGTGGGACGCAGTATTTT. This translates into CASSFARGGTQYF.

The chain couples TRBV6-6 to TRBJ2-1; tentative D call: TRBD2 (5 bases). Trimming removed 0 bases at V and 13 bases at J, with 19 bases between. CDR3 length equals 15 residues. Germline lookup yields CDR1 MNHNY and CDR2 SVGAGI (reference sequence). This CDR3 reads CASSYSRGSAPFQFF. In nucleotides, the CDR3 is TGTGCCAGCAGTTACTCCCGGGGTAGCGCCCCGTTTCAGTTCTTC.

The chain combines TRBV6-5 with TRBJ1-5; tentatively, D is TRBD1 (6 bases). The CDR3 contains 14 residues. Germline CDR1 reads MNHEY; CDR2 reads SVGAGI. The ends were cut back, 4 bases at V and 5 bases at J, with 12 bases in the middle. CDR3 protein: CASSWGGAHQPQHF. The CDR3 DNA reads as TGTGCCAGCAGTTGGGGGGGGGCCCATCAGCCCCAGCATTTT.

The genes are TRBV6-1 and TRBJ1-4, with 7 bases that match TRBD1. This CDR3 spans 15 amino acids. CDR1 is MNHNS and CDR2 is SASEGT in the germline V gene. The V and J ends lost 5 bases and 0 bases, in that order; junction bases with no gene match: 3. In nucleotides, the CDR3 is TGTGCCAGCAGTTTTACAGGGGCAACTAATGAAAAACTGTTTTTT. Translation gives CASSFTGATNEKLFF.

A word on this clone: This sample includes further DNA sequences coding for the same CDR3. The chain couples TRBV5-1 to TRBJ2-3; the D is unclear. CDR3 size: 15 residues. V lost 0 bases to trimming and J lost 3 bases, with 11 bases between them. CDR1 SGHRS and CDR2 YFSETQ come from the germline V gene. The CDR3 DNA is TGCGCCAGCAGCTTGGATCCGGGTTCGACAGATACGCAGTATTTT. It translates to CASSLDPGSTDTQYF.

This clone was observed a few times. The chain joins TRBV6-5 to TRBJ2-3; 10 nucleotides line up with TRBD2. J lost 0 bases, V lost 0 bases, and 0 bases had no gene match. This CDR3 has 16 residues. The germline CDR1 and CDR2 sequences are MNHEY and SVGAGI. In DNA form, the CDR3 reads TGTGCCAGCAGTTACTCGACTAGCGGGAGCACAGATACGCAGTATTTT. This translates into CASSYSTSGSTDTQYF.

This chain connects TRBV7-8 to TRBJ2-7, with TRBD2 identical over 9 bases. With V trimmed by 3 bases and J by 2 bases, 5 bases remained unmatched. This CDR3 has 15 residues. In germline, CDR1 is SGHVS, CDR2 FQNEAQ. In DNA, the CDR3 is TGTGCCAGCAGCTTGGTTAGCGGGAGTACCTACGAGCAGTACTTC. It encodes CASSLVSGSTYEQYF.

This chain connects TRBV30 to TRBJ1-3; D is possibly TRBD1 (5 bases). Per the germline V gene, CDR1 is GTSNPN and CDR2 is SVGIG (reference sequence). The CDR3 contains 13 residues. V lost 6 bases and J 0 bases, leaving 9 bases between the germline ends. This chain's CDR3 is CACWGFSGNTIYF. The CDR3 bases are TGTGCCTGCTGGGGCTTCTCTGGAAACACCATATATTTT.

The chain joins TRBV7-9 to TRBJ2-2; TRBD1 matches 9 bases. The length of the CDR3 is 14 residues. J was trimmed by 7 bases and V by 6 bases; bases with no gene match: 6. CDR1 SEHNR and CDR2 FQNEAQ come from the germline V gene (reference sequence). This chain's CDR3 is CASSSQGAGGELFF. The CDR3 nucleotides are TGTGCCAGCAGTTCACAGGGGGCAGGCGGGGAGCTGTTTTTT.

The chain links TRBV7-9 to TRBJ2-7, with TRBD1 matching over 8 bases. The V and J ends lost 5 bases and 7 bases, in that order; junction bases with no gene match: 16. There are 16 residues in the CDR3. CDR1 is SEHNR and CDR2 is FQNEAQ in the germline V gene (reference sequence). CDR3 DNA: TGTGCCAGCAGCGGGGGTGGTAGGACAGGGACGAGGGAGCAGTACTTC. This gives the protein CASSGGGRTGTREQYF.

This clone was observed a few times. The J gene is TRBJ1-5, the V gene TRBV5-1, with 8 nucleotides matching TRBD1. The CDR3 extends over 15 amino acids. J was trimmed by 8 bases and V by 0 bases; bases with no gene match: 7. Germline V gene data show CDR1 as SGHRS and CDR2 as YFSETQ. CDR3 DNA sequence: TGCGCCAGCAGCTTGGAGGCAGGGGGCTATGAGCCCCAGCATTTT. Translation gives CASSLEAGGYEPQHF.

V and J are TRBV1 and TRBJ1-1. TRBV1 is a documented pseudogene. The CDR3 totals 15 residues. The CDR3 is CTSSPEKTLGDEAFF. CDR3 DNA: TGCACCAGCAGCCCGGAAAAGACCCTCGGGGATGAAGCTTTCTTT.

This clone showed up many times. V is TRBV10-1 and J is TRBJ2-7, with D possibly TRBD2 on 5 matching bases. In germline, CDR1 is WNHNN, CDR2 SYGVQD (reference sequence). The V and J ends lost 3 bases and 2 bases respectively, with 11 bases between them. This CDR3 is built from 14 residues. DNA of the CDR3: TGCGCCAGCAGTGAAGGAGGTGACACCTACGAGCAGTACTTC. Translated: CASSEGGDTYEQYF.

The chain couples TRBV7-2 to TRBJ2-5; possible D gene TRBD2, 6 bases. Germline V CDR1 and CDR2: SGHTA, FQGNSA. V lost 1 base and J 4 bases, leaving 10 bases between the germline ends. The CDR3 totals 14 residues. CDR3 DNA sequence: TGTGCCAGCAGCTTAGTGGGAGGAGGAGAGACCCAGTACTTC. Protein sequence: CASSLVGGGETQYF.

The gene calls are TRBV5-4 and TRBJ2-1; no definite D call. Germline values: CDR1 SGHNT, CDR2 YYREEE (reference sequence). V lost 4 bases, J lost 0 bases, and 14 bases lay in between. CDR3 length: 16 residues. CDR3 loop: CASSPPPTRSYNEQFF. CDR3 DNA sequence: TGTGCCAGCAGCCCGCCACCCACTCGCTCCTACAATGAGCAGTTCTTC.